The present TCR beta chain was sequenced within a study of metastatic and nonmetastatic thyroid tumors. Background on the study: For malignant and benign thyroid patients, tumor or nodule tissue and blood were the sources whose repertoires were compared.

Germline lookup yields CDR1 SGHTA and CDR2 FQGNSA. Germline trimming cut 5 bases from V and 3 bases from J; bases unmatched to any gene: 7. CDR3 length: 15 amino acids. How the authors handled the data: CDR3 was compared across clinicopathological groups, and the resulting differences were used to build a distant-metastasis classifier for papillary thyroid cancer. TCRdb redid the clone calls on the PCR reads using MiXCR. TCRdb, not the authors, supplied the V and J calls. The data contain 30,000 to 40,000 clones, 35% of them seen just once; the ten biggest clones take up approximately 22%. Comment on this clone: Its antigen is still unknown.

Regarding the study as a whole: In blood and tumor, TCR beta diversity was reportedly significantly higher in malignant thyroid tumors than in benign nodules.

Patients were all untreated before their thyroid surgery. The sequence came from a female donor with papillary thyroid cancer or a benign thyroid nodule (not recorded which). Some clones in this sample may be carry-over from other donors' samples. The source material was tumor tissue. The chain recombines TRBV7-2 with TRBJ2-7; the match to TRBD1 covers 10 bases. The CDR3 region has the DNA TGTGCCAGCAGCGTAGAGGGACAGGGGTTCTACGAGCAGTACTTC. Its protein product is CASSVEGQGFYEQYF. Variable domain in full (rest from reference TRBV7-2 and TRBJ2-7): GAGVSQSPSNKVTEKGKDVELRCDPISGHTALYWYRQSLGQGLEFLIYFQGNSAPDKSGLPSDRFSAERTGGSVSTLTIQRTQQEDSAVYLCASSVEGQGFYEQYFGPGTRLTVT.